This entry concerns a single T cell receptor beta chain. Its antigen is unknown. The 120-subject validation cohort, separate from the approximately 670-subject first cohort, included the donors. The sample belongs to a study of cytomegalovirus exposure and HLA in healthy donors. Findings and caveats of the study: Most sequenced TCRs were rare (though some public TCRs occurred in many donors). Cytomegalovirus-associated status was assigned to more than 150 TCR beta chains. The tendency of first-cohort TCR clusters to co-occur in the 100 to 150 validation repertoires was identified by a subsequent analysis.

Sequenced by immunoSEQ multiplex PCR; TCRdb stores in-frame clones only, minus some. Of about 330,000 clones in the sample, about nine tenths were seen once. The receptor's source is a woman in her twenties or thirties in good health and CMV-seropositive. Sequenced sample: PBMCs.

The CDR3 protein is CSVEYNEQFF. CDR3 bases: TGCAGCGTTGAGTACAATGAGCAGTTCTTC. This chain joins TRBV29-1 and TRBJ2-1; D is ambiguous. V was pared by 3 bases and J by 4 bases, with 1 base between. This CDR3 comprises 10 residues. Germline V gene data show CDR1 as SQVTM and CDR2 as ANQGSEA.